Listed below are T cell receptor beta chains from one sample, sequenced in a study of T cell responses to AZD1222 COVID-19 vaccine. Libraries were prepared by immunoSEQ multiplex PCR; TCRdb keeps only in-frame clonotypes and omits some of them. The table records 180,000 or so clones, approximately 95% of them present only once. The sample in question was peripheral blood, obtained 28 days after the second AZD1222 dose. The receptors stem from an adult who received the AZD1222 COVID-19 vaccine. Both conserved end residues are part of each CDR3. A D gene is named only where the DNA matches it firmly. The size field is filled for only some rows; it gives once, few, many or a size class.

>-|TRBJ2-7|-|TRBV6-2/TRBV6-3
TGTGCCAGCAGTGGGACCGGGTCTAGGGAGCAGTACTTC
CASSGTGSREQYF
>-|TRBJ2-1|-|TRBV3-1/TRBV3-2
TGTGCCAGCAGCCAAGTGGAGAATGAGCAGTTCTTC
CASSQVENEQFF
>-|TRBJ2-1|-|TRBV30
TGTGCCTGGAGTACAAGCCCGGCTAGGAAGCAGTTCTTC
CAWSTSPARKQFF
>few|TRBJ1-1|-|TRBV19
TGTGCCAGTAGTCCTCTAAGGCGCGGGGCTGAAGCTTTCTTT
CASSPLRRGAEAFF
>-|TRBJ2-6|-|TRBV2
TGTGCCAGCAGGGACGGGGCCAACGTCCTGACTTTC
CASRDGANVLTF
>-|TRBJ1-2|-|TRBV28
TGTGCCAGCACACCCACCGGACACCTGGGAGACTATGGCTACACCTTC
CASTPTGHLGDYGYTF
>once|TRBJ2-7|TRBD1|TRBV9
TGTGCCAGCAGCCCGGACAGGGACCCCTACGAGCAGTACTTC
CASSPDRDPYEQYF
>-|TRBJ1-1|-|TRBV20-1
TGCAGTGCTCCGAGGAACACTGAAGCTTTCTTT
CSAPRNTEAFF
>few|TRBJ1-5|TRBD1|TRBV24-1
TGTGCCACCAGTGCGACAGGGAAAGGCAATCAGCCCCAGCATTTT
CATSATGKGNQPQHF
>-|TRBJ1-5|-|TRBV7-6
TGTGCCAGCAGCTTATCGGGGAGGGGAGGTCAGCCCCAGCATTTT
CASSLSGRGGQPQHF
>-|TRBJ1-5|-|TRBV10-3
TGTGCCATCAGTTCCGACAGCCCCAATCAGCCCCAGCATTTT
CAISSDSPNQPQHF
>few|TRBJ2-2|-|TRBV5-4
TGTGCCAGCAGCTTGGGGCCAACCCGCGACACCGGGGAGCTGTTTTTT
CASSLGPTRDTGELFF
>-|TRBJ2-2|-|TRBV5-4
TGTGCCAGCAGCTTGGGCTCAGACGCGAACACCGGGGAGCTGTTTTTT
CASSLGSDANTGELFF
>once|TRBJ1-3|-|TRBV27
TGTGCCAGCAGTTTGAGGGCCTCTGGAAACACCATATATTTT
CASSLRASGNTIYF
>few|TRBJ1-1|-|TRBV13
TGTGCCAGCAATCGACAGGCGGGGGTAGCTTTCTTT
CASNRQAGVAFF
>-|TRBJ2-7|TRBD1|TRBV28
TGTGCCAGCAGTTCGATCTTCAGGGGATCCGGGACAGTCTACGAGCAGTACTTC
CASSSIFRGSGTVYEQYF
>-|TRBJ1-2|TRBD1|TRBV12-3/TRBV12-4
TGTGCCAGCGCCCGAGGGGACAGCTATGGCTACACCTTC
CASARGDSYGYTF
>-|TRBJ1-1|-|TRBV4-1
TGCGCCAGCAGCCAAGAATGGGGAAACACTGAAGCTTTCTTT
CASSQEWGNTEAFF
>once|TRBJ2-1|-|TRBV19
TGTGCCAGTGCGGGGGCCCCCTCCTACAATGAGCAGTTCTTC
CASAGAPSYNEQFF
>once|TRBJ2-7|-|TRBV7-8
TGTGCCAGCAGCTTTTTACGTCTGAGGAGCTCCTACGAGCAGTACTTC
CASSFLRLRSSYEQYF
>-|TRBJ1-5|-|TRBV11-2
TGTGCCAGCAGCTTAAGGGGTTATAGCAATCAGCCCCAGCATTTT
CASSLRGYSNQPQHF
>-|TRBJ1-5|-|TRBV29-1
TGCAGCGTTGAAATCGGCGGCAATCAGCCCCAGCATTTT
CSVEIGGNQPQHF
>-|TRBJ1-2|-|TRBV5-8
TGTGCCAGCAGCCTCCGGGGTGACAGGAACTATGGCTACACCTTC
CASSLRGDRNYGYTF
>-|TRBJ2-2|-|TRBV11-3
TGTGCCAGCAGCTTAGGGATTACGGGGGAGCTGTTTTTT
CASSLGITGELFF
>-|TRBJ1-1|-|TRBV11-1
TGTGCCAGCCCTAAACTCACGAACACTGAAGCTTTCTTT
CASPKLTNTEAFF
>-|TRBJ2-3|TRBD2|TRBV5-4
TGTGCCAGCAGCTTGAGAGCGGGGCCTCCCACACTCACAGATACGCAGTATTTT
CASSLRAGPPTLTDTQYF
>-|TRBJ2-2|-|TRBV4-3
TGCGCCAGCAGCCAAGACCGTGGGGTCATCGGGGAGCTGTTTTTT
CASSQDRGVIGELFF
>-|TRBJ2-7|TRBD1|TRBV19
TGTGCCAGTAGTATAGTCTGGGACAGCTACTCCTACGAGCAGTACTTC
CASSIVWDSYSYEQYF
>-|TRBJ2-1|-|TRBV12-5
TGTGCTAGTGGTTTGGGAGGAGTTGAGCAGTTCTTC
CASGLGGVEQFF
>-|TRBJ1-6|-|TRBV12-5
TGTGCTAGTGGTTTGGTATTGGGCCGTAATTCACCCCTCCACTTT
CASGLVLGRNSPLHF
>once|TRBJ2-7|-|TRBV6-5
TGTGCCAGCAGTCCTCCGGACGCCGAGCAGTACTTC
CASSPPDAEQYF
>-|TRBJ1-2|-|TRBV28
TGTGCCAGCAGTTTCCGGGAGGGCTACACCTTC
CASSFREGYTF
>-|TRBJ1-5|TRBD1|TRBV19
TGTGCCAGTAGTGGTACCGGGACAGGGAATCAGCCCCAGCATTTT
CASSGTGTGNQPQHF
>-|TRBJ2-7|TRBD2|TRBV18
TGTGCCAGCTCAAGTCAGGGGGCTAGCGGGAGGTACGAGCAGTACTTC
CASSSQGASGRYEQYF
>-|TRBJ1-1|TRBD1|TRBV24-1
TGTGCCACCAGTGGAAGAGGGACAGTTAACACTGAAGCTTTCTTT
CATSGRGTVNTEAFF
>once|TRBJ1-4|-|TRBV5-1
TGCGCCAGCAGCTTGTCGTCCCCGACAGCAACTAATGAAAAACTGTTTTTT
CASSLSSPTATNEKLFF
>-|TRBJ1-3|-|TRBV2
TGTGCCAGCTTTGGGAGGGACTCTGGAAACACCATATATTTT
CASFGRDSGNTIYF
>-|TRBJ1-1|-|TRBV7-8
TGTGCCAGCAGGCAAACCTGGAACACTGAAGCTTTCTTT
CASRQTWNTEAFF
>few|TRBJ2-1|-|TRBV25-1
TGTGCCAGCAGTGGAGGTAGAAATGAGCAGTTCTTC
CASSGGRNEQFF
>-|TRBJ1-1|-|TRBV20-1
TGCAGTGCTAACACCTACACTGAAGCTTTCTTT
CSANTYTEAFF
>-|TRBJ1-2|-|TRBV28
TGTGCCAGTTTATATCGGGGGGACGGCTACACCTTC
CASLYRGDGYTF
>-|TRBJ1-6|-|TRBV15
TGTGCCACCAGCGGACCGCGGTCAGGGTTCGGCAATTCACCCCTCCACTTT
CATSGPRSGFGNSPLHF